This section outlines one T cell receptor beta chain sequence together with its context. Its antigen is undetermined. In the same sample, other DNA sequences code for this CDR3. From CD4+ cells came CD45RA+ naive and CD45RA-negative memory subsets. CDR1 SGHRS and CDR2 YFSETQ come from the germline V gene. Trimming took off 0 bases at V and 7 bases at J, with 5 bases between the two ends. The CDR3 runs to 13 residues. Across several immunoSEQ plates, the genomic DNA of each subset was split evenly. This table comes from immunoSEQ multiplex PCR, and its TCRdb copy is limited to in-frame clones, with some not included. The sample lists roughly 2.2 million clones, 92% occurring once. This record comes from a study of shared clonotypes between healthy human individuals. The study's findings and limits: Generally, estimated richness proved larger in naive subsets than it did in memory subsets.

Input material: naive CD4+ T cells from PBMCs. Described subset: CD45RA+ positively selected. This chain joins TRBV5-1 and TRBJ1-6; a weak D match, TRBD1 (5 bases). The receptor was derived from a man aged 18 to 30 in good health. Some clones in this sample may be carry-over from other donors' samples. Written as DNA, the CDR3 is TGCGCCAGCAGCTTGGAGGGGAATTCACCCCTCCACTTT. Protein sequence: CASSLEGNSPLHF. Full variable domain (missing parts from reference TRBV5-1 and TRBJ1-6): KAGVTQTPRYLIKTRGQQVTLSCSPISGHRSVSWYQQTPGQGLQFLFEYFSETQRNKGNFPGRFSGRQFSNSRSEMNVSTLELGDSALYLCASSLEGNSPLHFGNGTRLTVT.